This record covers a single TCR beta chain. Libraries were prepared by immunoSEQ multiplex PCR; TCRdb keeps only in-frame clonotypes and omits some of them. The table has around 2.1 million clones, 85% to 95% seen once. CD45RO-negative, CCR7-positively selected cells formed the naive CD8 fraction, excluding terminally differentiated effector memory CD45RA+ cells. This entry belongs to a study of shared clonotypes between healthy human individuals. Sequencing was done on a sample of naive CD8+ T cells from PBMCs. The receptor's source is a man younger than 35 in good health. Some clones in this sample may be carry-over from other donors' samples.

Written as DNA, the CDR3 is TGCGCCAGCAGCCAAGGAGCGGGAGATGGGAACGAGCAGTACTTC. Translation: CASSQGAGDGNEQYF. V is TRBV4-3 and J is TRBJ2-7; TRBD2 agrees at 8 bases. With 1 base clipped from V and 5 bases from J, the junction kept 7 bases outside the gene matches. The germline V gene encodes CDR1 LGHNA and CDR2 YSLEER. CDR3 length equals 15 residues.